Included here is one T cell receptor beta chain sequence, with context. Its antigen is unidentified. This sample is drawn from a study of shared clonotypes between healthy human individuals. Study-level findings and limits: Lower generation probabilities were found for non-shared clonotypes than for those shared by all four donors.

CD45RO-negative, CCR7-selected cells formed the naive CD8 fraction, which excluded terminally differentiated effector memory CD45RA+ cells. The method was immunoSEQ multiplex PCR; TCRdb's version includes in-frame clones alone and lacks a portion of them. The sample consists of around 1.9 million clones, just under 95% of them appearing once. V was shortened by 4 bases and J by 7 bases, with 7 bases between the two germline ends. The CDR3 totals 11 residues. Germline V gene data show CDR1 as MGHRA and CDR2 as YSYEKL. Sequenced material: naive CD8+ T cells from PBMCs. This sequence was found in a man aged 18 to 35 in good health. Some clones in this sample may be carry-over from other donors' samples. This chain connects TRBV4-1 to TRBJ2-5; D gene uncertain. CDR3 in amino acids: CASSRTGTQYF. CDR3 coding DNA: TGCGCCAGCAGCCGGACGGGGACCCAGTACTTC.